The 9 T cell receptor beta chains below all came from one sample that was sequenced in a study of T cell repertoires in cytomegalovirus infection. MiXCR, applied by TCRdb to the reads, yields one record per CDR3 protein. The table has roughly 340,000 distinct CDR3 sequences, almost 30% seen once. What these receptors recognize is not known. The sample here was cultured PBMCs, taken from culture after CMV antigen stimulation. All receptors derive from a human donor in good health (CMV status not recorded). Some clones in this sample may be carry-over from other donors' samples.

The gene calls are TRBV4-2 and TRBJ2-2; D remains unclear. This CDR3 is built from 11 residues. V was pared by 6 bases and J by 7 bases, with 6 bases between. Germline V gives CDR1 LGHNA, CDR2 YNFKEQ. The CDR3 coding sequence is TGTGCCAGCAGGGCCGTCGGGGAGCTGTTTTTT. It encodes CASRAVGELFF.

This clonotype was counted a few times. The chain has TRBV20-1 and TRBJ2-3; TRBD2 agrees at 9 bases. The CDR3 is 15 residues long. J gave up 1 base and V 4 bases, and 6 bases lay outside the gene matches. Per germline, CDR1 DFQATT and CDR2 SNEGSKA (reference sequence). The CDR3 sequence: CSAKRGGRGTDTQYF. CDR3 nucleotide sequence: TGCAGTGCTAAAAGGGGCGGGAGGGGCACAGATACGCAGTATTTT.

The chain has TRBV19 and TRBJ2-1; the D gene is possibly TRBD1 (6 bases). Germline assignment: CDR1 LNHDA and CDR2 SQIVND (reference sequence). CDR3 length: 16 amino acids. V dropped 5 bases and J dropped 0 bases, with 14 bases sitting between them. CDR3 in amino acids: CASSPLQGSSYNEQFF. The CDR3 nucleotides read TGTGCCAGTAGTCCGCTGCAGGGGTCCTCCTACAATGAGCAGTTCTTC.

This chain connects TRBV20-1 to TRBJ1-4, with TRBD1 identical over 7 bases. Trimming removed 5 bases from V and 7 bases from J; junction bases left unmatched: 10. The CDR3 length is 14 residues. Germline V gene data show CDR1 as DFQATT and CDR2 as SNEGSKA (reference sequence). CDR3 sequence (DNA): TGCAGTGCTTTCACAGGGGCCCCGGGTGAAAAACTGTTTTTT. Translating it yields CSAFTGAPGEKLFF.

In DNA, the CDR3 is TGTGCCAGCAGCCAAGATCAAGTCGGGAGCTCTGGAAACACCATATATTTT. This translates into CASSQDQVGSSGNTIYF. This chain uses TRBV4-2 with TRBJ1-3, with unresolved D. CDR1 is LGHNA, CDR2 YNFKEQ, per germline. The CDR3 runs 17 residues. Trimming pared 0 bases from V and 0 bases from J, leaving 12 bases between.

This clonotype was counted many times. The chain uses TRBV7-8 and TRBJ1-1; D is unclear. Trimming removed 4 bases from V and 6 bases from J, with 12 bases in between. Germline CDR1 is SGHVS and CDR2 is FQNEAQ. This CDR3 contains 13 residues. The CDR3 coding sequence is TGTGCCAGCAGCTCACGTGATGGGGCTGAAGCTTTCTTT. Its protein product is CASSSRDGAEAFF.

This clonotype was observed a few times. The rearrangement uses TRBV7-4 and TRBJ1-1; D is unresolved. Between the trimmed V and J ends, which lost 7 bases and 1 base, there was a span of 19 bases. This CDR3 has 16 residues. The germline gives CDR1 SGHVT, CDR2 SQSDAQ. The CDR3 protein is CASTSCFQRGNTEAFF. In DNA, the CDR3 is TGTGCCAGCACCTCGTGTTTTCAGCGGGGGAACACTGAAGCTTTCTTT.

This clonotype was counted ten times or more. This CDR3 is CASSSDRFYGYTF. CDR3 bases: TGTGCCAGCAGCTCGGACAGGTTCTATGGCTACACCTTC. V usage is TRBV7-2 and J usage is TRBJ1-2; TRBD1 aligns across 7 bases. CDR1 and CDR2 from the germline V gene are SGHTA and FQGNSA. The V and J ends lost 4 bases and 4 bases, in that order; junction bases with no gene match: 3. This CDR3 has 13 residues.

This chain joins TRBV7-9 and TRBJ1-4; D is perhaps TRBD1 (6 bases). The germline V gene has CDR1 SEHNR and CDR2 FQNEAQ (reference sequence). V lost 6 bases and J 8 bases, leaving 22 bases between the germline ends. CDR3 length: 16 residues. The CDR3 reads CASSLYGQGKSEKLFF. CDR3 sequence (DNA): TGTGCCAGCAGTCTCTACGGGCAGGGGAAAAGCGAAAAACTGTTTTTT.